A single sample gave rise to the 5 T cell receptor beta chains below, sequenced in a study of siplizumab effects on memory and regulatory T cells. Produced via immunoSEQ multiplex PCR; TCRdb's table is partial and in-frame only. The sample shows about 100,000 clones, 94% of them seen only once. Specimen: non-Treg CD4+ T cells sorted from blood. The receptors shown here come from a human donor in good health.

The chain employs TRBV19 and TRBJ1-1; TRBD1 might be the D (6 bases). Trimming pared 6 bases from V and 1 base from J, leaving 12 bases between. Germline CDR1 reads LNHDA; CDR2 reads SQIVND (reference sequence). The CDR3 consists of 14 residues. CDR3 bases: TGTGCCAGTAGAGTGACAGGTACGAACACTGAAGCTTTCTTT. Translated, it gives CASRVTGTNTEAFF.

The rearrangement joins TRBV18 to TRBJ1-5; 12 nucleotides line up with TRBD1. From germline, CDR1 is KGHSH and CDR2 LQKENI. This CDR3 comprises 17 residues. Trimming cost V 8 bases and J 6 bases; bases outside gene matches: 14. The CDR3 coding sequence is TGTGCCAGCCGCCTGGGGACAGGGGGCAGCGTGGGTCAGCCCCAGCATTTT. Its translation is CASRLGTGGSVGQPQHF.

V usage is TRBV4-1 and J usage is TRBJ2-4; weak D call: TRBD2 (6 bases). Germline V lookup: CDR1 MGHRA, CDR2 YSYEKL. Trimming removed 3 bases from V and 5 bases from J, with 11 bases in between. The CDR3 runs 14 residues. Here the CDR3 DNA reads TGCGCCAGCAGCCATGCGGGGTTCGAAAACATTCAGTACTTC. Encoded protein: CASSHAGFENIQYF.

V and J are TRBV6-5 and TRBJ1-5, with D perhaps TRBD1 (5 bases). The V gene's germline CDR1 is MNHEY and CDR2 SVGAGI. V was cut by 6 bases and J by 5 bases, with 11 bases left in between. This CDR3 spans 13 amino acids. This CDR3 reads CASRGEAHQPQHF. DNA for the CDR3: TGTGCCAGCAGAGGGGAAGCCCATCAGCCCCAGCATTTT.

The table lists this clone with a count of one. The genes are TRBV6-5 and TRBJ2-1; a possible D gene is TRBD2 (5 bases). V dropped 1 base and J dropped 0 bases, with 10 bases sitting between them. Germline V lookup: CDR1 MNHEY, CDR2 SVGAGI. There are 16 residues in the CDR3. CDR3 loop: CASSYFSGNSYNEQFF. The CDR3 DNA is TGTGCCAGCAGTTACTTCAGCGGCAACTCCTACAATGAGCAGTTCTTC.